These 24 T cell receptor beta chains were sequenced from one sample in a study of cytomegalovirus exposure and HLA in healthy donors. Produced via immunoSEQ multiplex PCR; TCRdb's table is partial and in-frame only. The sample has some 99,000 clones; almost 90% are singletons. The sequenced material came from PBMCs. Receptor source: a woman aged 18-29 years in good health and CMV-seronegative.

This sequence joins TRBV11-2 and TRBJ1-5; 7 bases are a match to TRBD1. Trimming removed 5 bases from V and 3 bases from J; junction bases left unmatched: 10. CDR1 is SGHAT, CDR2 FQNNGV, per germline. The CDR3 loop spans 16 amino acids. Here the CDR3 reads CASSTSGGQANQPQHF. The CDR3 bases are TGTGCCAGCAGCACTAGCGGTGGACAGGCCAATCAGCCCCAGCATTTT. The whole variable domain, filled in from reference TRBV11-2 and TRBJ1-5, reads EAGVAQSPRYKIIEKRQSVAFWCNPISGHATLYWYQQILGQGPKLLIQFQNNGVVDDSQLPKDRFSAERLKGVDSTLKIQPAKLEDSAVYLCASSTSGGQANQPQHFGDGTRLSIL.

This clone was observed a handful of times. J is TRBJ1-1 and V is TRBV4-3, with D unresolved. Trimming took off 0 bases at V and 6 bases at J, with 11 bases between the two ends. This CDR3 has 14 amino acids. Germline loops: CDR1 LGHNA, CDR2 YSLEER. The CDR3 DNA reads TGCGCCAGCAGCCAAGATCCCAGGCTACCTGAAGCTTTCTTT. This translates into CASSQDPRLPEAFF.

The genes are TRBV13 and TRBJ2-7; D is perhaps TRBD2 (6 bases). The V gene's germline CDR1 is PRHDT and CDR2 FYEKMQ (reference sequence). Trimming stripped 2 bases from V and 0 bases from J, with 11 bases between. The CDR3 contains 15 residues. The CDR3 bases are TGTGCCAGCAGCTTACGGGGCGGGGCCTCCTACGAGCAGTACTTC. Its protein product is CASSLRGGASYEQYF.

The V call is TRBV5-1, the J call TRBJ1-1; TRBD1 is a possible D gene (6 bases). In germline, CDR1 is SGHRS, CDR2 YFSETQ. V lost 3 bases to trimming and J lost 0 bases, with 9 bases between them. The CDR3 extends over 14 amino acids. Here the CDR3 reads CASSSDRMNTEAFF. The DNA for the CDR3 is TGCGCCAGCAGCTCAGACAGGATGAACACTGAAGCTTTCTTT. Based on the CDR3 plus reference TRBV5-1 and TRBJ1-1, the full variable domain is KAGVTQTPRYLIKTRGQQVTLSCSPISGHRSVSWYQQTPGQGLQFLFEYFSETQRNKGNFPGRFSGRQFSNSRSEMNVSTLELGDSALYLCASSSDRMNTEAFFGQGTRLTVV.

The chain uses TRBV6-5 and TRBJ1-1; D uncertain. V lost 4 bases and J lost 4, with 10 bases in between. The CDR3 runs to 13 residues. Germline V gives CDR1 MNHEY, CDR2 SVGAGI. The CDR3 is CASSSHHGTEAFF. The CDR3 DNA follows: TGTGCCAGCAGTTCCCATCACGGCACTGAAGCTTTCTTT.

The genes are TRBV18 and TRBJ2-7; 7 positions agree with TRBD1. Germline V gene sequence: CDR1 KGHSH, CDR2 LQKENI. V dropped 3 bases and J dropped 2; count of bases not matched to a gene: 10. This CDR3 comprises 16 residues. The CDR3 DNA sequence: TGTGCCAGCTCACCTACGCCGGGACAGCCCGCCTACGAGCAGTACTTC. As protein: CASSPTPGQPAYEQYF.

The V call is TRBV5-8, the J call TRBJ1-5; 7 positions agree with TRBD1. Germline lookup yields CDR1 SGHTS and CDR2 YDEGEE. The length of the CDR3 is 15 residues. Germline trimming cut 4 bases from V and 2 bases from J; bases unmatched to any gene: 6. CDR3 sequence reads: CASSPGTAGNQPQHF. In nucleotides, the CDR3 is TGTGCCAGCAGCCCGGGGACAGCCGGCAATCAGCCCCAGCATTTT.

CDR3 in amino acids: CASSYSRGSAYEQYF. The CDR3 nucleotides read TGTGCCAGCAGTTACTCAAGGGGCAGTGCCTACGAGCAGTACTTC. This rearrangement joins TRBV6-6 to TRBJ2-7; possibly TRBD1 for D (5 bases). The CDR3 has 15 residues. CDR1 and CDR2 from the germline V gene are MNHNY and SVGAGI (reference sequence). Trimming removed 0 bases at V and 2 bases at J, with 11 bases between.

CDR3 amino acids: CASSPPQVGAGGTGELFF. The DNA for the CDR3 is TGCGCCAGCAGCCCCCCCCAAGTTGGGGCCGGGGGCACCGGGGAGCTGTTTTTT. J is TRBJ2-2 and V is TRBV5-1, with D perhaps TRBD2 (6 bases). Germline V lookup: CDR1 SGHRS, CDR2 YFSETQ. V dropped 4 bases and J dropped 4 bases, with 23 bases sitting between them. The CDR3 spans 18 residues.

CDR3 amino acids: CASSPDRGGSPLHF. The CDR3 nucleotides are TGTGCCAGCAGCCCGGACAGGGGTGGTTCACCCCTCCACTTT. The J gene is TRBJ1-6, the V gene TRBV6-5; 9 bases match TRBD1. The CDR3 length is 14 residues. The V and J ends lost 6 bases and 9 bases, in that order; junction bases with no gene match: 6. The germline CDR1 and CDR2 sequences are MNHEY and SVGAGI.

The CDR3 here is CASSLMLTGPNSPLHF. The CDR3 DNA reads TGTGCCAGCAGCTTGATGTTGACAGGCCCTAATTCACCCCTCCACTTT. This sequence joins TRBV5-8 and TRBJ1-6; D possibly corresponds to TRBD1 (6 bases). Germline V gene data show CDR1 as SGHTS and CDR2 as YDEGEE. The CDR3 has 16 residues. Trimming took 1 base from V and 6 from J, leaving 14 bases between them.

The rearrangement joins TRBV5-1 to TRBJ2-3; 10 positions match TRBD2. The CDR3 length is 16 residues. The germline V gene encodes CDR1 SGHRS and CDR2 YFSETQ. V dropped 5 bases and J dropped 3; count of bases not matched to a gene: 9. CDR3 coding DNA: TGCGCCAGCAGGTCAAGCGGGGGGGCCGGGACAGATACGCAGTATTTT. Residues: CASRSSGGAGTDTQYF.

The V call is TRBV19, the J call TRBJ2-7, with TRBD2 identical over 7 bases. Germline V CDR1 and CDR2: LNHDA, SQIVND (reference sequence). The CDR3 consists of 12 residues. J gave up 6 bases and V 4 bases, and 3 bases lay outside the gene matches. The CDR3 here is CASSTREGEQYF. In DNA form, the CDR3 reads TGTGCCAGTAGTACCAGGGAGGGCGAGCAGTACTTC. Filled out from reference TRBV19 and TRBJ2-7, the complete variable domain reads DGGITQSPKYLFRKEGQNVTLSCEQNLNHDAMYWYRQDPGQGLRLIYYSQIVNDFQKGDIAEGYSVSREKKESFPLTVTSAQKNPTAFYLCASSTREGEQYFGPGTRLTVT.

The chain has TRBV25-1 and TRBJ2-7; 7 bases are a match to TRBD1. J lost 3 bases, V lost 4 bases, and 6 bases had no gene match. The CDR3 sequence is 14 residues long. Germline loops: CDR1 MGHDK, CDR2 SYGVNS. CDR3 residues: CASSGPQGVYEQYF. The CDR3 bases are TGTGCCAGCAGTGGCCCCCAGGGGGTCTACGAGCAGTACTTC.

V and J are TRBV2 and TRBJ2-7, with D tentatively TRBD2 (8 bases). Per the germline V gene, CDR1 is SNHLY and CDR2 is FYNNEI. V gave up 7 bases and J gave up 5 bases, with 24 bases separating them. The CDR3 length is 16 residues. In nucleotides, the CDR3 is TGTGCCAGCACCGACCCGGGAGGGGGCCCCAGGGACGAGCAGTACTTC. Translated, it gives CASTDPGGGPRDEQYF.

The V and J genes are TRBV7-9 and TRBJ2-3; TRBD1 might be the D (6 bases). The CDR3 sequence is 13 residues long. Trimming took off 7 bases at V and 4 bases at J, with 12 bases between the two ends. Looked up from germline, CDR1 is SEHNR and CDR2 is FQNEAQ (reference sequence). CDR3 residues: CASNLDRADTQYF. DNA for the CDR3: TGTGCCAGCAACCTGGACAGAGCAGATACGCAGTATTTT.

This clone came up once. CDR3 bases: TGTGCCAGCAGCCAACAGGGGGTGGGTGACACTGAAGCTTTCTTT. It codes for CASSQQGVGDTEAFF. The chain uses TRBV4-2 and TRBJ1-1; TRBD1 matches at 7 bases. J lost 3 bases, V lost 2 bases, and 6 bases had no gene match. The germline V gene encodes CDR1 LGHNA and CDR2 YNFKEQ. The CDR3 totals 15 residues.

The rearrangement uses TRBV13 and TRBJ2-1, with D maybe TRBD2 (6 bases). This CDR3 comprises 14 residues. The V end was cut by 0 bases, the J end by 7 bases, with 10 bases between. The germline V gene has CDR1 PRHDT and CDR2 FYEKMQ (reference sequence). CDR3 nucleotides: TGTGCCAGCAGCTTAGGCGCTAGCGAAAATGAGCAGTTCTTC. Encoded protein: CASSLGASENEQFF.

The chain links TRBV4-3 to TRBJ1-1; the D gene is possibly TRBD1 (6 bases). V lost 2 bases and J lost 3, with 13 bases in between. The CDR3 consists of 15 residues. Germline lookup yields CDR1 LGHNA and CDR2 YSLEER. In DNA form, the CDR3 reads TGCGCCAGCAGCCAATTTTACAGGGCGGACACTGAAGCTTTCTTT. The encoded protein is CASSQFYRADTEAFF.

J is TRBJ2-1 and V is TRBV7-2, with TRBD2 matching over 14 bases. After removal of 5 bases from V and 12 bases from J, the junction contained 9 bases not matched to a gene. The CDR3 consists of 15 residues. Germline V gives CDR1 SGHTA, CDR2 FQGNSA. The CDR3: CASSPTGTSGGRQFF. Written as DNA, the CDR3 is TGTGCCAGCAGCCCTACTGGGACTAGCGGGGGAAGGCAGTTCTTC. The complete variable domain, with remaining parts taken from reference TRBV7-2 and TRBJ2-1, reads GAGVSQSPSNKVTEKGKDVELRCDPISGHTALYWYRQSLGQGLEFLIYFQGNSAPDKSGLPSDRFSAERTGGSVSTLTIQRTQQEDSAVYLCASSPTGTSGGRQFFGPGTRLTVL.

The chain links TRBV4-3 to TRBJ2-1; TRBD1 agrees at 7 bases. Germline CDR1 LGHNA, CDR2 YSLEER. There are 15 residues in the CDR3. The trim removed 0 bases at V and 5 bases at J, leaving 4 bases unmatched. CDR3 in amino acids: CASSQEDRLDNEQFF. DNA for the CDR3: TGCGCCAGCAGCCAAGAGGACAGGTTAGACAATGAGCAGTTCTTC.

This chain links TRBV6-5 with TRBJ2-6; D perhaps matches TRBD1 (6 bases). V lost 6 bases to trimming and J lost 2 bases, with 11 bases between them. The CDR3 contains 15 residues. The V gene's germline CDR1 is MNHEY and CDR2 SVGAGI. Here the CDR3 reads CASSATGTGANVLTF. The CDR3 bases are TGTGCCAGCAGCGCCACAGGGACTGGGGCCAACGTCCTGACTTTC.

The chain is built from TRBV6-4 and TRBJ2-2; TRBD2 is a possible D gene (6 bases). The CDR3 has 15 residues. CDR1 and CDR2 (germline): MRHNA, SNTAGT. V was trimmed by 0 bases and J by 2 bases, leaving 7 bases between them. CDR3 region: CASSDSSGNTGELFF. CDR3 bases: TGTGCCAGCAGTGACTCTAGCGGCAACACCGGGGAGCTGTTTTTT.

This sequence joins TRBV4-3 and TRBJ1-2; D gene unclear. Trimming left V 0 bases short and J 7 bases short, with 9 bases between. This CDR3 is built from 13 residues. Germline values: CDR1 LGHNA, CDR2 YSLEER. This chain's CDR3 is CASSQESVCGYTF. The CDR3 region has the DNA TGCGCCAGCAGCCAAGAATCGGTATGTGGCTACACCTTC.